The present T cell receptor (beta chain) was sequenced within a study of blood T cell repertoires in COVID-19. Study-wide context: The United States, Italy and Spain were the sources of the acute and convalescent COVID-19 samples. Sources were T cells, B-cell-depleted T cells, or PBMCs; the material itself was cDNA or gDNA.

As concerns this clone: This sample also contains other DNA sequences that code for the same CDR3.

In the study's own analysis: Scientists estimated how many nucleated cells there were by amplifying reference gene primers. Assay used: immunoSEQ multiplex PCR; TCRdb lists only in-frame clones, some missing. V, J and clone size are taken as reported in that table, and D and trimming were inferred from the DNA itself. The table has a few hundred thousand clones, 83% seen once; the top ten hold less than 8%. V dropped 5 bases and J dropped 4; count of bases not matched to a gene: 1. The CDR3 runs 12 residues. The clonotype was recovered from a woman in her 50s with acute or convalescent COVID-19. The sequencing sample was made of peripheral blood. V is TRBV12-3 or TRBV12-4 and J is TRBJ1-2; 7 bases agree with TRBD1. The CDR3 region has the DNA TGTGCCAGCAGTCGGACAGGCTATGGCTACACCTTC. Its protein is CASSRTGYGYTF.